This T cell receptor beta chain was obtained from a study of Ad26.COV2.S vaccination and SARS-CoV-2 variants. Study-level background: The authors gave Ad26.COV2.S intramuscularly, either once or twice 56 days apart.

Clones were read by immunoSEQ multiplex PCR, and TCRdb kept only the in-frame ones, dropping some. The sample consists of about 280,000 clones, around 87% of them appearing once. CDR3 length: 14 residues. Germline loops: CDR1 SGHTA, CDR2 FQGNSA. V lost 5 bases and J lost 1, with 11 bases in between. Broader study findings: Substantial breadth in spike-specific CD8+ and CD4+ T cell responses was reportedly seen after vaccination.

For this clone: Its antigen remains unknown.

Treatment in this sample: approximately 18 received Ad26.COV2.S at low or high dose, single or two shots; roughly five received placebo; per-sample allocation not given. On day 63 after the first injection, vaccine and placebo recipients gave samples. The receptor comes from a person between 18 and 65 years old who received the Ad26.COV2.S COVID-19 vaccine or a placebo. Source: peripheral blood, taken in a trial of Ad26.COV2.S vaccine versus placebo. This chain uses TRBV7-2 with TRBJ1-1; D is ambiguous. The CDR3 DNA sequence: TGTGCCAGCAGCCCTAACCCAGGGAACACTGAAGCTTTCTTT. This translates into CASSPNPGNTEAFF. The whole variable domain, filled in from reference TRBV7-2 and TRBJ1-1, reads GAGVSQSPSNKVTEKGKDVELRCDPISGHTALYWYRQSLGQGLEFLIYFQGNSAPDKSGLPSDRFSAERTGGSVSTLTIQRTQQEDSAVYLCASSPNPGNTEAFFGQGTRLTVV.